This entry lists 28 T cell receptor beta chains sequenced from one sample in a study of cytotoxic CD8 clonotypes in ibrutinib-treated CLL. The assay was immunoSEQ multiplex PCR, and TCRdb's table has in-frame clones only and misses some. The profile shows 160,000 or so clones, more than 65% of them singletons. Sequenced here: PBMCs, sampled after 12 months of ibrutinib treatment. The receptors were gathered from a human donor with chronic lymphocytic leukemia.

V usage is TRBV12-2 and J usage is TRBJ2-7; the table's D call, TRBD1, has no DNA check behind it. TRBV12-2 is a pseudogene locus. This CDR3 is built from 16 residues. CDR3 coding DNA: TGTGCAAGTCGCTTAGCGGAACGGAATAGGGGCTACGAGCAGTACTTC. Amino acids: CASRLAERNRGYEQYF.

This chain's CDR3 is CASSLMDGRLLHF. For the CDR3, the DNA is TGTGCCAGCAGCTTAATGGATGGGCGCCTCCTCCACTTT. The chain is built from TRBV7-3 and TRBJ1-6; D is ambiguous. The CDR3 sequence is 13 residues long. V was shortened by 1 base and J by 15 bases, with 13 bases between the two germline ends. CDR1 and CDR2 from the germline V gene are SGHTA and FQGTGA.

The chain combines TRBV14 with TRBJ2-7, with 10 bases matching TRBD1. The CDR3 consists of 15 residues. The trim removed 5 bases at V and 6 bases at J, leaving 10 bases unmatched. Per germline, CDR1 SGHDN and CDR2 FVKESK. The CDR3, as DNA: TGTGCCAGCAGCTTTATCCGGGACAGGGGAGGCGAGCAGTACTTC. It is translated as CASSFIRDRGGEQYF.

This chain uses TRBV15 with TRBJ1-2, with D tentatively TRBD1 (6 bases). This CDR3 is built from 15 residues. Germline-derived CDR1 and CDR2 are LNHNV and YYDKDF (reference sequence). V dropped 3 bases and J dropped 3 bases, with 14 bases sitting between them. The CDR3 reads CATSSSRQAYYGYTF. The CDR3 DNA follows: TGTGCCACCAGCAGTAGCCGACAGGCTTACTATGGCTACACCTTC.

DNA for the CDR3: TGTGCCAGCAGCTTCTATACGGGGGGCTACACCTTC. This gives the protein CASSFYTGGYTF. The chain recombines TRBV7-9 with TRBJ1-2, with D hard to call. The CDR3 runs to 12 residues. V lost 3 bases and J lost 8, with 10 bases in between. Germline-derived CDR1 and CDR2 are SEHNR and FQNEAQ (reference sequence).

The rearrangement joins TRBV5-1 to TRBJ1-1; 9 bases are shared with TRBD1. This CDR3 comprises 15 residues. CDR1 SGHRS and CDR2 YFSETQ come from the germline V gene. Losses at the gene ends were 2 bases for V and 5 bases for J; bases not matched to a gene: 7. The CDR3: CASSFTGGIGTEAFF. CDR3 nucleotides: TGCGCCAGCAGCTTTACAGGGGGCATTGGAACTGAAGCTTTCTTT.

The chain combines TRBV7-3 with TRBJ2-1; TRBD2 agrees at 9 bases. Germline lookup yields CDR1 SGHTA and CDR2 FQGTGA. The ends lost 2 bases at V and 4 bases at J; junction bases unmatched: 18. The CDR3 is 20 amino acids. As DNA, the CDR3 is TGTGCCAGCAGCTTAGAGGGGCGGCTAGCGGGGAGGAACATATACAATGAGCAGTTCTTC. This translates into CASSLEGRLAGRNIYNEQFF.

This clone was picked up one time. The chain carries TRBV28 and TRBJ2-7; D is unclear. V was shortened by 6 bases and J by 2 bases, with 11 bases between the two germline ends. Germline lookup yields CDR1 MDHEN and CDR2 SYDVKM. The CDR3 contains 13 residues. CDR3 DNA: TGTGCCAGCAGCCGCGGTAACCCCTACGAGCAGTACTTC. Encoded protein: CASSRGNPYEQYF.

This chain connects TRBV27 to TRBJ2-7; 8 positions agree with TRBD1. V lost 6 bases and J lost 7; bases outside the gene matches: 11. CDR3 length equals 14 residues. In germline, CDR1 is MNHEY, CDR2 SMNVEV (reference sequence). This chain's CDR3 is CASRNRQGSKEQYF. CDR3 DNA sequence: TGTGCCAGCAGAAACCGACAGGGGAGTAAGGAGCAGTACTTC.

This rearrangement joins TRBV7-9 to TRBJ2-7; D not resolved. Germline CDR1 reads SEHNR; CDR2 reads FQNEAQ (reference sequence). The CDR3 totals 12 residues. Trimming shortened V by 1 base and J by 1 base, and 2 bases separated the two germline ends. The CDR3 protein is CASSLGSYEQYF. The CDR3 nucleotides read TGTGCCAGCAGCTTAGGGTCCTACGAGCAGTACTTC.

This sequence joins TRBV28 and TRBJ2-6; D not resolved. CDR3 length: 15 residues. V shed 5 bases and J shed 0 bases, with 8 bases lying between them. Germline lookup yields CDR1 MDHEN and CDR2 SYDVKM. CDR3 in amino acids: CASSPQLSGANVLTF. CDR3 bases: TGTGCCAGCAGTCCACAGCTCTCTGGGGCCAACGTCCTGACTTTC. The whole variable domain, filled in from reference TRBV28 and TRBJ2-6, reads DVKVTQSSRYLVKRTGEKVFLECVQDMDHENMFWYRQDPGLGLRLIYFSYDVKMKEKGDIPEGYSVSREKKERFSLILESASTNQTSMYLCASSPQLSGANVLTFGAGSRLTVL.

This chain links TRBV14 with TRBJ1-1; tentative D call: TRBD1 (6 bases). Germline V CDR1 and CDR2: SGHDN, FVKESK. This CDR3 contains 17 residues. The V and J ends lost 4 bases and 4 bases respectively, with 22 bases between them. The CDR3 loop is CASSLNREGIGGTEAFF. CDR3 bases: TGTGCCAGCAGCCTCAACAGGGAGGGAATCGGCGGCACTGAAGCTTTCTTT.

The chain uses TRBV19 and TRBJ2-3; TRBD2 agrees at 9 bases. Germline assignment: CDR1 LNHDA and CDR2 SQIVND (reference sequence). The CDR3 runs to 15 residues. V lost 3 bases and J lost 5; bases outside the gene matches: 6. The CDR3 nucleotides are TGTGCCAGTAGTATCCTTTTGCGGGGGGGAGATACGCAGTATTTT. Protein: CASSILLRGGDTQYF.

The gene calls are TRBV4-2 and TRBJ1-1, with D unclear. Germline CDR1 is LGHNA and CDR2 is YNFKEQ. V lost 4 bases to trimming and J lost 0 bases, with 9 bases between them. This CDR3 has 14 amino acids. DNA for the CDR3: TGTGCCAGCAGCCCCCGGGCCATGAACACTGAAGCTTTCTTT. This encodes CASSPRAMNTEAFF.

CDR3 nucleotides: TGCGCCAGCAGCCAACCAGGGGGCTATGGCTACACCTTC. Protein sequence: CASSQPGGYGYTF. The J gene is TRBJ1-2, the V gene TRBV4-1; 7 bases align to TRBD1. CDR3 length: 13 residues. The V gene's germline CDR1 is MGHRA and CDR2 YSYEKL. Germline trimming cut 2 bases from V and 4 bases from J; bases unmatched to any gene: 1.

Here the CDR3 reads CASSSSSGGALAYNEQFF. The CDR3 DNA reads TGTGCCAGCAGCTCGTCTAGCGGGGGGGCATTGGCCTACAATGAGCAGTTCTTC. This chain uses TRBV7-3 with TRBJ2-1, with 12 bases that match TRBD2. This CDR3 region has 18 residues. From germline, CDR1 is SGHTA and CDR2 FQGTGA. J was trimmed by 2 bases and V by 4 bases; bases with no gene match: 9.

This clone was counted only a few times. The gene calls are TRBV21-1 and TRBJ1-2. TRBV21-1 is a pseudogene segment. This CDR3 comprises 17 residues. CDR3 nucleotide sequence: TGTGCCAGCAGCAAAGAGTGTCGAGCGGTAGCTAACTATGGCTACACCTTC. Translating gives CASSKECRAVANYGYTF.

This clone was detected a few times. In nucleotides, the CDR3 is TGTGCCAGCAGTAGATCGGGAGTCCGCCCGGAGACCCAGTACTTC. It codes for CASSRSGVRPETQYF. The V gene is TRBV6-5, the J gene TRBJ2-5; TRBD2 might be the D (6 bases). From germline, CDR1 is MNHEY and CDR2 SVGAGI. This CDR3 comprises 15 residues. Trimming pared 5 bases from V and 5 bases from J, leaving 18 bases between.

The rearrangement uses TRBV5-6 and TRBJ1-4; no firm D call. Between the trimmed V and J ends, which lost 2 bases and 5 bases, there was a span of 10 bases. This CDR3 region has 14 residues. Germline CDR1 SGHDT, CDR2 YYEEEE. The CDR3 here is CASSFGRVNEKLFF. The CDR3 DNA is TGTGCCAGCAGCTTCGGCAGAGTAAATGAAAAACTGTTTTTT.

The rearrangement joins TRBV6-5 to TRBJ2-2, with 9 bases lining up with TRBD1. Unmatched junction bases numbered 7, after V lost 6 bases and J lost 5 bases. The CDR3 is 15 amino acids. Germline-derived CDR1 and CDR2 are MNHEY and SVGAGI. CDR3 nucleotides: TGTGCCAGCAGCCCACAGGGGGCGATGACCGGGGAGCTGTTTTTT. This translates into CASSPQGAMTGELFF.

This clone was found a few times. The chain is built from TRBV5-6 and TRBJ2-2, with D uncertain. Germline V CDR1 and CDR2: SGHDT, YYEEEE. The ends were cut back, 3 bases at V and 6 bases at J, with 9 bases in the middle. This CDR3 contains 13 residues. In DNA form, the CDR3 reads TGTGCCAGCAGCTCGCCGTCGTCCGGGGAGCTGTTTTTT. Its protein product is CASSSPSSGELFF.

J is TRBJ2-7 and V is TRBV19; 7 positions match TRBD1. The length of the CDR3 is 15 residues. CDR1 is LNHDA, CDR2 SQIVND, per germline (reference sequence). With 5 bases clipped from V and 0 bases from J, the junction kept 7 bases outside the gene matches. CDR3 protein: CASSVTTGTSYEQYF. CDR3 nucleotide sequence: TGTGCCAGTAGTGTCACGACAGGGACCTCCTACGAGCAGTACTTC. Complete variable domain (other parts from reference TRBV19 and TRBJ2-7): DGGITQSPKYLFRKEGQNVTLSCEQNLNHDAMYWYRQDPGQGLRLIYYSQIVNDFQKGDIAEGYSVSREKKESFPLTVTSAQKNPTAFYLCASSVTTGTSYEQYFGPGTRLTVT.

This clone was detected only once. This chain uses TRBV6-5 with TRBJ1-5, with TRBD1 as a possible D gene (5 bases). Germline V gene data show CDR1 as MNHEY and CDR2 as SVGAGI. Trimming cost V 7 bases and J 6 bases, with 13 bases left between them. The CDR3 consists of 13 residues. The CDR3 reads CASTTRRGQPQHF. The CDR3 bases are TGTGCCAGCACGACCCGAAGGGGTCAGCCCCAGCATTTT.

This clone was recorded a few times. The chain has TRBV19 and TRBJ2-5, with D tentatively TRBD1 (5 bases). V was trimmed by 6 bases and J by 5 bases, leaving 10 bases between them. CDR1 is LNHDA and CDR2 is SQIVND in the germline V gene (reference sequence). The CDR3 loop spans 12 amino acids. In DNA, the CDR3 is TGTGCCAGTAGACAGGCCGGGGAGACCCAGTACTTC. Encoded protein: CASRQAGETQYF.

The chain carries TRBV20-1 and TRBJ2-5; no definite D call. Trimming left V 1 base short and J 5 bases short, with 5 bases between. The CDR3 runs 11 residues. The germline CDR1 and CDR2 sequences are DFQATT and SNEGSKA (reference sequence). CDR3 protein: CSARGVETQYF. In DNA form, the CDR3 reads TGCAGTGCTAGAGGGGTGGAGACCCAGTACTTC.

The chain is built from TRBV6-5 and TRBJ2-7, with D tentatively TRBD1 (5 bases). Looked up from germline, CDR1 is MNHEY and CDR2 is SVGAGI. Trimming removed 6 bases at V and 2 bases at J, with 14 bases between. The CDR3 extends over 14 amino acids. The CDR3 protein is CASSSQVAAYEQYF. The CDR3, as DNA: TGTGCCAGCAGCTCACAGGTCGCCGCCTACGAGCAGTACTTC.

V and J are TRBV2 and TRBJ1-5, with D perhaps TRBD1 (5 bases). Trimming removed 4 bases from V and 6 bases from J, with 10 bases in between. The CDR3 runs to 13 residues. CDR1 SNHLY and CDR2 FYNNEI come from the germline V gene. The CDR3 is CASSGDGGQPQHF. For the CDR3, the DNA is TGTGCCAGCAGTGGGGACGGGGGTCAGCCCCAGCATTTT.

This clone has a handful of counts. At the DNA level, this CDR3 is encoded by other sequences in the same sample as well. This chain connects TRBV7-9 to TRBJ2-3, with TRBD2 as a possible D gene (5 bases). Germline V CDR1 and CDR2: SEHNR, FQNEAQ (reference sequence). The CDR3 is made up of 12 amino acids. V lost 5 bases and J 6 bases, leaving 9 bases between the germline ends. The CDR3 region has the DNA TGTGCCAGCAGCCCTATAGCGGATACGCAGTATTTT. Its translation is CASSPIADTQYF. Supplemented by reference TRBV7-9 and TRBJ2-3, the full variable domain reads DTGVSQNPRHKITKRGQNVTFRCDPISEHNRLYWYRQTLGQGPEFLTYFQNEAQLEKSRLLSDRFSAERPKGSFSTLEIQRTEQGDSAMYLCASSPIADTQYFGPGTRLTVL.